The 30 T cell receptor beta chains given below trace back to one sample, sequenced in a study of cytomegalovirus exposure and HLA in healthy donors. The PCR employed 60 Vbeta primers together with 13 Jbeta primers. Data came from immunoSEQ multiplex PCR; TCRdb stores just in-frame clones and leaves some out. The sample has over 110,000 clones, about four fifths seen once; the top ten hold 6.2%. The sample comprised PBMCs. Every receptor here comes from a woman aged 40-49 years in good health and CMV-seropositive.

This clone was observed a few times. J is TRBJ2-7 and V is TRBV28; no clear D gene. The CDR3 loop spans 12 amino acids. The V gene's germline CDR1 is MDHEN and CDR2 SYDVKM. V was trimmed by 4 bases and J by 5 bases, leaving 9 bases between them. CDR3 DNA sequence: TGTGCCAGCAGTTACTTCGGTGACGAGCAGTACTTC. This translates into CASSYFGDEQYF.

The genes are TRBV5-4 and TRBJ1-6; 9 nucleotides match TRBD1. This CDR3 spans 15 amino acids. Trimming at V came to 4 bases and at J to 8 bases, leaving 7 bases not matched to a gene. The V gene's germline CDR1 is SGHNT and CDR2 YYREEE (reference sequence). DNA for the CDR3: TGTGCCAGCAGCCGGGGACAGGGTGCGGATTCACCCCTCCACTTT. Its translation is CASSRGQGADSPLHF. Supplemented by reference TRBV5-4 and TRBJ1-6, the full variable domain reads ETGVTQSPTHLIKTRGQQVTLRCSSQSGHNTVSWYQQALGQGPQFIFQYYREEENGRGNFPPRFSGLQFPNYSSELNVNALELDDSALYLCASSRGQGADSPLHFGNGTRLTVT.

The gene calls are TRBV6-5 and TRBJ2-7; the D is unclear. The V end was cut by 0 bases, the J end by 3 bases, with 15 bases between. CDR3 length: 16 residues. The V gene's germline CDR1 is MNHEY and CDR2 SVGAGI. The CDR3 reads CASSYSGLGVSYEQYF. The DNA of the CDR3 is TGTGCCAGCAGTTACTCGGGCCTCGGCGTTAGCTACGAGCAGTACTTC.

The CDR3 loop reads CASSLLTDTQYF. Here the CDR3 DNA reads TGTGCCAGCAGCCTACTCACAGATACGCAGTATTTT. This chain joins TRBV7-8 and TRBJ2-3; D gene uncertain. The CDR3 totals 12 residues. Germline V CDR1 and CDR2: SGHVS, FQNEAQ. V lost 5 bases and J 2 bases, leaving 5 bases between the germline ends.

CDR3 bases: TGCGCCAGCAGCCCCACGACAGGGGCTCAATCCACTACGCAGTATTTT. Translation: CASSPTTGAQSTTQYF. This chain uses TRBV5-1 with TRBJ2-3, with 8 bases matching TRBD1. V was clipped by 4 bases and J by 8 bases; unmatched bases: 15. Germline CDR1 is SGHRS and CDR2 is YFSETQ. The CDR3 totals 16 residues.

CDR3 region: CASSAAVGLAVYEQYF. The DNA of the CDR3 is TGTGCCAGCAGCGCCGCCGTGGGACTAGCGGTCTACGAGCAGTACTTC. The chain couples TRBV9 to TRBJ2-7, with TRBD2 matching over 11 bases. Germline CDR1 SGDLS, CDR2 YYNGEE. The CDR3 is 16 residues long. After removal of 3 bases from V and 3 bases from J, the junction contained 8 bases not matched to a gene.

The table lists this clone with a few counts. The rearrangement links TRBV19 to TRBJ1-5, with 8 bases identical to TRBD1. Germline V CDR1 and CDR2: LNHDA, SQIVND (reference sequence). This CDR3 comprises 16 residues. V lost 7 bases to trimming and J lost 0 bases; unmatched junction nucleotides: 8. The chain's CDR3 is CASTGWTGNSNQPQHF. DNA for the CDR3: TGTGCCAGTACCGGCTGGACAGGGAATAGCAATCAGCCCCAGCATTTT.

The genes are TRBV2 and TRBJ2-2; 10 bases align to TRBD2. Germline trimming cut 6 bases from V and 7 bases from J; bases unmatched to any gene: 8. Germline V lookup: CDR1 SNHLY, CDR2 FYNNEI. This CDR3 spans 15 amino acids. The CDR3 DNA reads as TGTGCCAGCAGGGAGCTAGCGGGAGCAGTCGGGGAGCTGTTTTTT. This gives the protein CASRELAGAVGELFF.

This clone showed up just a few times. The rearrangement links TRBV5-8 to TRBJ2-4; D not resolved. The CDR3 runs to 16 residues. Germline V lookup: CDR1 SGHTS, CDR2 YDEGEE. Between the trimmed V and J ends, which lost 0 bases and 0 bases, there was a span of 10 bases. The CDR3 coding sequence is TGTGCCAGCAGCTTGGGACACCATTTAGCCAAAAACATTCAGTACTTC. This translates into CASSLGHHLAKNIQYF.

Of note for this clone: Other DNA sequences within the sample encode an identical CDR3. This chain uses TRBV6-5 with TRBJ2-1; no firm D call. V gave up 0 bases and J gave up 0 bases, with 3 bases separating them. The CDR3 has 14 residues. Germline V CDR1 and CDR2: MNHEY, SVGAGI. The CDR3: CASSYSSSYNEQFF. The CDR3 region has the DNA TGTGCCAGCAGTTACTCGAGCTCCTACAATGAGCAGTTCTTC.

V is TRBV6-6 and J is TRBJ1-5; unclear D gene. Trimming removed 10 bases at V and 4 bases at J, with 14 bases between. Germline-derived CDR1 and CDR2 are MNHNY and SVGAGI (reference sequence). There are 13 residues in the CDR3. CDR3 in DNA: TGTGCCACTAAGGGAGTCGAAAATCAGCCCCAGCATTTT. Translated, it gives CATKGVENQPQHF.

The chain employs TRBV9 and TRBJ2-3, with a possible D match to TRBD2 (6 bases). The CDR3 is made up of 15 amino acids. Germline V CDR1 and CDR2: SGDLS, YYNGEE. V shed 0 bases and J shed 3 bases, with 11 bases lying between them. The CDR3 reads CASSVASAFTDTQYF. Written as DNA, the CDR3 is TGTGCCAGCAGCGTAGCTAGCGCCTTTACAGATACGCAGTATTTT.

The genes are TRBV4-1 and TRBJ2-1; D is uncertain. The V gene lost 0 bases and the J gene lost 2 bases, with 11 bases spanning the gap. From germline, CDR1 is MGHRA and CDR2 YSYEKL. This CDR3 comprises 16 residues. The CDR3 nucleotides are TGCGCCAGCAGCCAAGATTTGACAAAACCCTACAATGAGCAGTTCTTC. It specifies CASSQDLTKPYNEQFF.

Only a few counts were recorded for this clone. V is TRBV9 and J is TRBJ2-1; 13 bases match TRBD2. The V and J ends lost 4 bases and 9 bases, in that order; junction bases with no gene match: 7. The CDR3 has 15 amino acids. Germline V gives CDR1 SGDLS, CDR2 YYNGEE. The CDR3: CASSHGLAGAGEQFF. The CDR3 coding sequence is TGTGCCAGCAGCCATGGACTAGCGGGAGCAGGTGAGCAGTTCTTC.

This clone qualifies as medium-sized (0.01 to 0.1%). The same CDR3 also results from other DNA sequences found in this sample. The V and J genes are TRBV7-2 and TRBJ1-2, with D possibly being TRBD1 (5 bases). This CDR3 has 13 residues. V shed 0 bases and J shed 8 bases, with 10 bases lying between them. Germline V CDR1 and CDR2: SGHTA, FQGNSA. The CDR3 loop reads CASSLALRGGYTF. The CDR3 region has the DNA TGTGCCAGCAGCTTAGCGTTGCGGGGGGGCTACACCTTC.

The chain links TRBV14 to TRBJ1-1; D may be TRBD1 (6 bases). The CDR3 spans 14 residues. V was cut by 1 base and J by 10 bases, with 16 bases left in between. In germline, CDR1 is SGHDN, CDR2 FVKESK. The DNA for the CDR3 is TGTGCCAGCAGCCAAGGCGGACAGATTAAGACAGCTTTCTTT. Its protein product is CASSQGGQIKTAFF.

This clone was observed a handful of times. DNA of the CDR3: TGTGCCAGCTCGGAGGGGGGGGCCACTGAAGCTTTCTTT. Protein product: CASSEGGATEAFF. The chain has TRBV2 and TRBJ1-1; D is possibly TRBD1 (6 bases). This CDR3 contains 13 residues. CDR1 and CDR2 (germline): SNHLY, FYNNEI. V dropped 8 bases and J dropped 4 bases, with 14 bases sitting between them.

This clone came up once. The chain employs TRBV7-2 and TRBJ1-1, with a possible D match to TRBD1 (6 bases). The CDR3 runs 14 residues. Between the trimmed V and J ends, which lost 5 bases and 2 bases, there was a span of 12 bases. Germline values: CDR1 SGHTA, CDR2 FQGNSA. The CDR3 here is CASSIGQTNTEAFF. The CDR3 DNA reads as TGTGCCAGCAGCATCGGACAGACCAACACTGAAGCTTTCTTT.

This rearrangement joins TRBV30 to TRBJ2-7, with 7 bases that match TRBD1. The CDR3 loop spans 14 amino acids. The junction had 15 bases not matched to a gene; V was cut back by 1 base and J by 12 bases. Per germline, CDR1 GTSNPN and CDR2 SVGIG (reference sequence). CDR3 sequence: CAWSADRFNGRGYF. Here the CDR3 DNA reads TGTGCCTGGAGTGCGGACAGGTTTAATGGTAGAGGGTACTTC.

This clone showed up just once. The same CDR3 is also encoded by other DNA sequences in this sample. DNA of the CDR3: TGCGCCAGCAGCGGAGGGACTAGTGGAGAGACCCAGTACTTC. Its protein is CASSGGTSGETQYF. The J gene is TRBJ2-5, the V gene TRBV5-1; 8 bases agree with TRBD2. The V and J ends lost 4 bases and 4 bases, in that order; junction bases with no gene match: 6. The germline V gene encodes CDR1 SGHRS and CDR2 YFSETQ. CDR3 length: 14 residues.

The chain links TRBV5-1 to TRBJ1-4; the match to TRBD1 covers 7 bases. Trimming at V came to 3 bases and at J to 6 bases, leaving 14 bases not matched to a gene. Germline V CDR1 and CDR2: SGHRS, YFSETQ. The CDR3 runs to 17 residues. In DNA form, the CDR3 reads TGCGCCAGCAGCTCGCGGGCCTCAGGGGGGACCGATGAAAAACTGTTTTTT. Amino acid sequence: CASSSRASGGTDEKLFF.

CDR3 amino acids: CSVGGEADTQYF. In DNA form, the CDR3 reads TGCAGCGTTGGTGGGGAGGCAGATACGCAGTATTTT. The chain uses TRBV29-1 and TRBJ2-3; D may be TRBD2 (6 bases). Trimming took off 4 bases at V and 4 bases at J, with 9 bases between the two ends. The CDR3 is 12 residues long. Germline CDR1 and CDR2: SQVTM and ANQGSEA.

V and J are TRBV18 and TRBJ2-5; D is possibly TRBD2 (5 bases). In germline, CDR1 is KGHSH, CDR2 LQKENI. Trimming shortened V by 8 bases and J by 0 bases, and 13 bases separated the two germline ends. The CDR3 sequence is 14 residues long. The CDR3 nucleotides read TGTGCCAGCGGACTTGATAATTACCAAGAGACCCAGTACTTC. It translates to CASGLDNYQETQYF.

The chain has TRBV10-2 and TRBJ2-7, with D possibly matching TRBD1 (6 bases). Germline V CDR1 and CDR2: WSHSY, SAAADI. The CDR3 runs to 14 residues. Between the trimmed V and J ends, which lost 6 bases and 6 bases, there was a span of 18 bases. CDR3: CASRTQTGNPEQYF. The CDR3 nucleotides read TGCGCCAGCAGGACACAAACAGGGAATCCCGAGCAGTACTTC.

This chain connects TRBV5-4 to TRBJ2-5; 13 bases agree with TRBD2. After removal of 5 bases from V and 9 bases from J, the junction contained 13 bases not matched to a gene. The CDR3 loop spans 16 amino acids. CDR1 is SGHNT, CDR2 YYREEE, per germline (reference sequence). The CDR3 DNA follows: TGTGCCAGCAGTCCCTCTCCGGGACTAGCGGGGAGGGCCCAGTACTTC. It is translated as CASSPSPGLAGRAQYF.

About this clone itself: A read error may produce the germline difference seen at one junction end. The J gene is TRBJ1-2, the V gene TRBV18; tentatively, D is TRBD1 (5 bases). The CDR3 contains 14 residues. The germline CDR1 and CDR2 sequences are KGHSH and LQKENI. The CDR3 DNA follows: TGTGCCGGCTCCCCGGACCAGGGAACCTATGGCTACACCTTC. Its translation is CAGSPDQGTYGYTF.

Only one count was recorded for this clone. The chain links TRBV27 to TRBJ2-2; D may be TRBD2 (5 bases). The germline V and J ends were trimmed by 5 bases and 1 base, with 17 bases remaining between them. The CDR3 is made up of 17 amino acids. Germline V gives CDR1 MNHEY, CDR2 SMNVEV (reference sequence). The CDR3 sequence is CASSPGPGLMNTGELFF. DNA of the CDR3: TGTGCCAGCAGTCCCGGCCCCGGACTCATGAACACCGGGGAGCTGTTTTTT.

This rearrangement joins TRBV5-1 to TRBJ2-3; 10 positions agree with TRBD2. Looked up from germline, CDR1 is SGHRS and CDR2 is YFSETQ. Trimming cost V 4 bases and J 6 bases; bases outside gene matches: 5. The CDR3 runs to 14 residues. CDR3 DNA: TGCGCCAGCAGCGGAGGGACTAGCGATGATACGCAGTATTTT. It specifies CASSGGTSDDTQYF.

The genes are TRBV6-5 and TRBJ2-5; 8 bases map to TRBD2. CDR1 and CDR2 from the germline V gene are MNHEY and SVGAGI. V shed 3 bases, J shed 11 bases, and the junction held 11 bases outside the gene matches. This CDR3 has 14 amino acids. In DNA, the CDR3 is TGTGCCAGCAGTTATGAATTTATAGCGGGACGGCAGTACTTC. This codes for CASSYEFIAGRQYF.

The genes are TRBV6-6 and TRBJ1-2; the D is unclear. V gave up 2 bases and J gave up 3 bases, with 10 bases separating them. Germline V lookup: CDR1 MNHNY, CDR2 SVGAGI (reference sequence). CDR3 size: 14 residues. CDR3 DNA sequence: TGTGCCAGCAGTTACAACCGGGGTGACTATGGCTACACCTTC. It translates to CASSYNRGDYGYTF.